This T cell receptor (beta chain) was identified in a study of blood T cell repertoires in COVID-19. Study in general: Whether acute or convalescent, the COVID-19 samples came from the United States, Italy and Spain. In each case, the material was cDNA or gDNA derived from T cells, B-cell-depleted T cells, or PBMCs.

CDR1 and CDR2 from the germline V gene are SQVTM and ANQGSEA. This CDR3 has 14 amino acids. V was cut by 6 bases and J by 6 bases, with 20 bases left in between. Authors' methods: Estimation of nucleated cell counts was performed using reference gene primer amplification. The table came from immunoSEQ multiplex PCR; TCRdb's copy has only in-frame clones and leaves some out. That table supplies the V and J calls and clone size; D and trimming were determined from the DNA. The repertoire consists of 70,000 or so clones, with 70% to 80% occurring once and the leading ten covering 35% to 45%. This rearrangement joins TRBV29-1 to TRBJ1-1; possible D gene TRBD1, 5 bases. The receptor was isolated from a woman between 65 and 79 years old with acute or convalescent COVID-19. Sequences were obtained from peripheral blood. This CDR3 is CSVGARGGRAEAFF. The CDR3 DNA sequence: TGCAGCGTCGGTGCACGGGGGGGAAGGGCTGAAGCTTTCTTT.